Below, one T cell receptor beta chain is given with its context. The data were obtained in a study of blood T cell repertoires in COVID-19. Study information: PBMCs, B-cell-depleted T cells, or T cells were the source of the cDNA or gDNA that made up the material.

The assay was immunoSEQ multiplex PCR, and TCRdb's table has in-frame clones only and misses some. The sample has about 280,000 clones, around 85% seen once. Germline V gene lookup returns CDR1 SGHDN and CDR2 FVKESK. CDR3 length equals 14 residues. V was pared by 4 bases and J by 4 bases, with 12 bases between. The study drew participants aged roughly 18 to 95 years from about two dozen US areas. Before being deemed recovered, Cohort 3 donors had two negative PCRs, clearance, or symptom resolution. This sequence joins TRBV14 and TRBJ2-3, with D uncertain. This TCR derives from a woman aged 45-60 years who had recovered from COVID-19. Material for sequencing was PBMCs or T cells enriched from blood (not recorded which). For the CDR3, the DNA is TGTGCCAGCAGCCCCCTCTCGGTAGCAGATACGCAGTATTTT. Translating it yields CASSPLSVADTQYF.